This T cell receptor (beta chain) comes out of a study of cytomegalovirus exposure and HLA in healthy donors. Study at large: Sequencing of roughly 180 million T cells in an earlier analysis found approximately 120 million unique TCR beta sequences.

This clone was detected only a few times. Its antigen remains unidentified. General study points: Fewer N-insertions (relative to the roughly 700-donor mean) were reportedly seen in an Asian-associated ancestry cluster in a later analysis.

PCR was performed using 60 Vbeta and 13 Jbeta primers. Sequenced by immunoSEQ multiplex PCR; TCRdb stores in-frame clones only, minus some. The repertoire has around 150,000 clones, approximately 84% of them found once; the top ten carry approximately 1.5%. Trimming left V 0 bases short and J 1 base short, with 14 bases between. The CDR3 is 16 amino acids. CDR1 SGHTS and CDR2 YDEGEE come from the germline V gene. The TCR was taken from a young man in good health and CMV-seropositive. The genes are TRBV5-8 and TRBJ2-7, with D perhaps matching TRBD1 (7 bases). The specimen was PBMCs. The CDR3 sequence: CASSLGGGTASYEQYF. The CDR3, as DNA: TGTGCCAGCAGCTTGGGGGGCGGGACAGCATCCTACGAGCAGTACTTC.